This record looks at one T cell receptor beta chain sequence and its context. Its antigen remains unidentified. This sample was included in a study of cytomegalovirus exposure and HLA in healthy donors. Findings and caveats of the study: An ancestry cluster, one associated with Asian ancestry, reportedly showed fewer N-insertions than the approximately 660-donor mean in a later analysis. DRB1 showed the most TCR associations and HLA-C the fewest in a later analysis, as rates varied by HLA locus. The study reported that TCR beta sequences accurately predicted HLA-A and HLA-B alleles in most subjects. A later analysis, which compared TCR beta chains of equal frequency, found the HLA-associated ones more clonally expanded.

PCR used 60 Vbeta primers and 13 Jbeta primers. Assay used: immunoSEQ multiplex PCR; TCRdb lists only in-frame clones, some missing. This sample has 200,000 to 250,000 clones, with approximately 80% found just once. The specimen sequenced was PBMCs. The clonotype comes from a boy between 2 and 10 years old in good health and CMV-seronegative.

The CDR3 loop reads CASSALPRSYYEQYF. The CDR3, as DNA: TGTGCCAGCAGCGCCCTCCCCCGGTCATACTACGAGCAGTACTTC. V and J are TRBV7-6 and TRBJ2-7; D is unresolved. The length of the CDR3 is 15 residues. Trimming left V 5 bases short and J 3 bases short, with 17 bases between. Germline V CDR1 and CDR2: SGHVS, FNYEAQ.